This paragraph covers one TCR beta chain sequence. The authors ran a second PCR of 7 to 11 cycles using a sample-barcoded 5' primer and a J-beta primer mix. TCRdb itself ran the 5' RACE reads through MiXCR, one entry per CDR3 protein. The table includes about a million distinct CDR3 sequences, roughly half detected once. The entry originates in a study of blood T cells in healthy people across ages. Peripheral blood samples of around 9.5 milliliters were drawn from each donor. Trimming pared 6 bases from V and 0 bases from J, leaving 15 bases between. There are 16 residues in the CDR3. Germline V gives CDR1 MNHEY, CDR2 SMNVEV (reference sequence).

Sequenced: blood. This clonotype was sampled from a woman aged 55-69 years in good health. V and J are TRBV27 and TRBJ2-4; D is perhaps TRBD1 (5 bases). The CDR3 sequence is CASSHYQGVAKNIQYF. The DNA for the CDR3 is TGTGCCAGCAGCCATTATCAAGGGGTAGCCAAAAACATTCAGTACTTC.